One TCR beta chain is described in this entry. This record belongs to a study of T cells in Graves' hyperthyroidism and ophthalmopathy. The CDR3 regions of TCR beta were amplified from RNA transcripts. HTBI primers were employed in a first-round RT-PCR of the TCR CDR3. TCRdb redid the calling of the multiplex PCR reads with MiXCR, one entry per CDR3 protein. The data hold around 520,000 distinct CDR3 sequences, with around 13% observed a single time. Clinical symptoms, serum thyroxine and TRAb, thyroid ultrasound and orbital computed tomography together formed the diagnostic basis. PBMCs were obtained from about 9.9 ml fresh peripheral blood. CDR3 length: 15 residues. Trimming stripped 3 bases from V and 4 bases from J, with 11 bases between. Germline loops: CDR1 SGDLS, CDR2 YYNGEE.

This TCR came from a woman between 35 and 50 years old with Graves' hyperthyroidism. The sample consisted of blood. This chain uses TRBV9 with TRBJ1-6; no definite D call. The CDR3 sequence: CASSARWAYNSPLHF. For the CDR3, the DNA is TGTGCCAGCAGCGCGAGGTGGGCTTATAATTCACCCCTCCACTTT.